The entry below describes one TCR beta chain. Its antigen is not identified. This specimen belongs to a study of cytomegalovirus exposure and HLA in healthy donors. Background on the study: There were 90 million to 130 million unique TCR beta sequences, drawn from 150 million to 200 million T cells, in an earlier analysis. The study, taken as a whole, reports: A highly shared variant cluster was judged a likely technical artifact. The authors listed 150 to 200 TCR beta chains as cytomegalovirus-associated.

The PCR contained 60 Vbeta and 13 Jbeta primers. Clones were sequenced by immunoSEQ multiplex PCR, and TCRdb holds only the in-frame ones, with some missing. The data show some 130,000 clones, around 77% seen once. CDR1 is LNHDA, CDR2 SQIVND, per germline (reference sequence). The CDR3 totals 13 residues. V shed 9 bases, J shed 6 bases, and the junction held 7 bases outside the gene matches. J is TRBJ2-2 and V is TRBV19, with 7 bases lining up with TRBD1. This TCR was recovered from a man aged 18 to 30 in good health and CMV-seronegative. Sequenced input: PBMCs. CDR3 bases: TGTGCCAGCCGACAGGGCGGCGCCGGGGAGCTGTTTTTT. This codes for CASRQGGAGELFF.